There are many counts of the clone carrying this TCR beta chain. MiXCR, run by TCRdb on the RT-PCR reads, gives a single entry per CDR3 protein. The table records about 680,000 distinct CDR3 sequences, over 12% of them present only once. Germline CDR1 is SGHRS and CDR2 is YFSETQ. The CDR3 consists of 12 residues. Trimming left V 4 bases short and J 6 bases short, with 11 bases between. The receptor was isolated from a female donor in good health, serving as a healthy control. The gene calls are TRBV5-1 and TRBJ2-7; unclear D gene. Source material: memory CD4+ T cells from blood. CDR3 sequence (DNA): TGCGCCAGCAGCACGGACGGATTCGAGCAGTACTTC. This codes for CASSTDGFEQYF.